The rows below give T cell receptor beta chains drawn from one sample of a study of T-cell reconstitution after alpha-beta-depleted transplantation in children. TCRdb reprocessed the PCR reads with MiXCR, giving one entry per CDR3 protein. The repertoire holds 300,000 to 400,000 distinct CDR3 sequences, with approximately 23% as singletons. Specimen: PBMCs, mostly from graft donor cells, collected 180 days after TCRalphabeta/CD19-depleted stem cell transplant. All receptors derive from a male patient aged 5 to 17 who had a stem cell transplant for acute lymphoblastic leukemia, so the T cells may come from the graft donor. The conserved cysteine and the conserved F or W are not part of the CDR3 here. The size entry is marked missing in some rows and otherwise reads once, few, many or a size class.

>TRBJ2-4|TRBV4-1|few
ASSQTTSGRAKNIQY
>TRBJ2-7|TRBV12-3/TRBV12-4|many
ASSRLAGREQY
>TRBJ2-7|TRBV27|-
ASSPLIVHEQY
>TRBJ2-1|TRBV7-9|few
ASSLWPRERSNEQF
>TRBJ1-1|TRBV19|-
ASSRGKGMNTEAF
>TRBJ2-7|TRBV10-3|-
AISAPGTSGSEQY
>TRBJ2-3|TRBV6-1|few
ASSGTGPFRTDTQY
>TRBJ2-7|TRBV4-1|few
ASSQGRGLSYEQY
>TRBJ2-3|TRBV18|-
ASSPPAWLADTQY
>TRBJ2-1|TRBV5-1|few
ASSLRQGVWYNEQF
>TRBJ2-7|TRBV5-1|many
ASSPRVSSYEQY
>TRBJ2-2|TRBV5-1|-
ASMAATGAITGELF
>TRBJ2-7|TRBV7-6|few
ASSLGAGVPYEQY
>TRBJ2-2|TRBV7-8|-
ASRLGLAPGELF
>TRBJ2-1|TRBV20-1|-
SAPSLTALAELYNEQF
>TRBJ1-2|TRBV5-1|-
ASRNWDTTNYGYT
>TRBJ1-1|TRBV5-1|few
ASAVRVSNTEAF
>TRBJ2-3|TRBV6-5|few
ASSSGAGTDTQY
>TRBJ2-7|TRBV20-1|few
SARDQDQPYREQY
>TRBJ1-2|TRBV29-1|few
SVERLAYGYT
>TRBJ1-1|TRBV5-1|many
ASSLASSSSMNTEAF
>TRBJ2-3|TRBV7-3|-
ASSLNTGGADTQY
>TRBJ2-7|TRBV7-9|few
ASSLVYGLSEQY
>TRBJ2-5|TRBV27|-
ASSFLFSTETQY